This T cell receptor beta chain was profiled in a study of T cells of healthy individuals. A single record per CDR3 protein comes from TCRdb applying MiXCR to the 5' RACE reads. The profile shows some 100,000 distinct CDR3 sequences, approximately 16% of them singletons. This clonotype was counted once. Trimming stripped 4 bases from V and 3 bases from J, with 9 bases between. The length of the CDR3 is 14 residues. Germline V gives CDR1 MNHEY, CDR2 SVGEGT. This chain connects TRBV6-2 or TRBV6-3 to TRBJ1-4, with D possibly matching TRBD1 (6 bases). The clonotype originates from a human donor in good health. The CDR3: CASSSTGPNEKLFF. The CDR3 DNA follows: TGTGCCAGCAGTTCGACAGGCCCTAATGAAAAACTGTTTTTT.